This T cell receptor (beta chain) was profiled in a study of CD8 T cells in Susac syndrome. Germline V gene lookup returns CDR1 MNHEY and CDR2 SMNVEV (reference sequence). CDR3 size: 16 residues. J was trimmed by 0 bases and V by 5 bases; bases with no gene match: 7. Random hexamers were used to reverse transcribe the RNA input (about 0.5 to 1 ug). TCRdb ran MiXCR on the immunoSEQ multiplex PCR reads and lists one entry per CDR3 protein. The data hold approximately 46,000 distinct CDR3 sequences, with about 91% observed a single time. Sequencing of TCR beta, carried out with a high-throughput approach, was applied to CD8+ and CD4+ T cells from the blood.

The receptor comes from a human donor in good health. J is TRBJ1-5 and V is TRBV27; 7 bases are shared with TRBD1. Specimen: CD8+ T cells from PBMCs. The CDR3 reads CASSPSGGDSNQPQHF. The CDR3 nucleotides read TGTGCCAGCAGTCCATCAGGGGGGGATAGCAATCAGCCCCAGCATTTT.